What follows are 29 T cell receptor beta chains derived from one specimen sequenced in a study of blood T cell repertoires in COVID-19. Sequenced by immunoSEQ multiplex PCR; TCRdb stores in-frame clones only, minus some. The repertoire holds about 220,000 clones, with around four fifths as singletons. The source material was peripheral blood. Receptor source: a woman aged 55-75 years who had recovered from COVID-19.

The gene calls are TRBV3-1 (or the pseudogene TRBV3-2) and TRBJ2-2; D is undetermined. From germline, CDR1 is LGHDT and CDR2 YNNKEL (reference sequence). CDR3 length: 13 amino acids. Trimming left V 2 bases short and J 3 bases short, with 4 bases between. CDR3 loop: CASSQSYTGELFF. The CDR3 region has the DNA TGTGCCAGCAGCCAATCATACACCGGGGAGCTGTTTTTT.

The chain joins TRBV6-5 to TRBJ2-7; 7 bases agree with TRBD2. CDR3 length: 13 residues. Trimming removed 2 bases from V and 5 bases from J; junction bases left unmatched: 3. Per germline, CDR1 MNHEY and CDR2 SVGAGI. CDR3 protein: CASSYREGNEQYF. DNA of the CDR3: TGTGCCAGCAGTTACAGGGAGGGTAACGAGCAGTACTTC.

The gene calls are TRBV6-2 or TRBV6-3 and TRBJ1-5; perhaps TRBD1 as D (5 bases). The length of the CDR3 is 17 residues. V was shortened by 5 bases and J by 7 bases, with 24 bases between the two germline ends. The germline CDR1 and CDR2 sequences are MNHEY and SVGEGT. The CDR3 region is CASSNLGDGGWLQPQHF. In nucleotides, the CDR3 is TGTGCCAGCAGTAACCTAGGGGACGGGGGATGGTTGCAGCCCCAGCATTTT.

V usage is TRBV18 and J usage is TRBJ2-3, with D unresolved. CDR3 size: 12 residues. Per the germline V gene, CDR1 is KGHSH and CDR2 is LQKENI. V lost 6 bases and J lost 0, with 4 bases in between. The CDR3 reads CASSPSTDTQYF. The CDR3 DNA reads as TGTGCCAGCTCCCCGAGCACAGATACGCAGTATTTT.

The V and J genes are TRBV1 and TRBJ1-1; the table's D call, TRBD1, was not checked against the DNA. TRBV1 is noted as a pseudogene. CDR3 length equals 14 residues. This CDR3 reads CTSSQGPGSSEAFF. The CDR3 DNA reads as TGCACCAGCAGCCAAGGACCAGGCTCGAGTGAAGCTTTCTTT.

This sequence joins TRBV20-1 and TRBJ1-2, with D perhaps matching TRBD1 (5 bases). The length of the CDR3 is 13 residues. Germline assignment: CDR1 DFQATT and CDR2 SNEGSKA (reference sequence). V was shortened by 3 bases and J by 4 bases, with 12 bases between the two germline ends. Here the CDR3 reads CSASDSGGYGYTF. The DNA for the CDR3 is TGCAGTGCTAGTGACTCCGGGGGCTATGGCTACACCTTC.

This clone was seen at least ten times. The CDR3 nucleotides read TGTGCCAGCATTGCAACAATGAACACTGAAGCTTTCTTT. Translating it yields CASIATMNTEAFF. V usage is TRBV2 and J usage is TRBJ1-1; no clear D. The germline V and J ends were trimmed by 7 bases and 0 bases, with 9 bases remaining between them. The CDR3 loop spans 13 amino acids. Germline values: CDR1 SNHLY, CDR2 FYNNEI.

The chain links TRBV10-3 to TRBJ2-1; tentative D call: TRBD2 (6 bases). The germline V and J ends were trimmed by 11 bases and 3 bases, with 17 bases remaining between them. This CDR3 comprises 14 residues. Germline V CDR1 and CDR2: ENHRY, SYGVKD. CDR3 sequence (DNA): TGTGCCGCCAAGTCCAACGGGGGCTACAATGAGCAGTTCTTC. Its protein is CAAKSNGGYNEQFF.

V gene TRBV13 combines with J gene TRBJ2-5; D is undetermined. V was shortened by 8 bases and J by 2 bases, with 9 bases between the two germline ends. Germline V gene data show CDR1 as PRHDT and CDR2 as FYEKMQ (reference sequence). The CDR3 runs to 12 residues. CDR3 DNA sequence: TGTGCCAGCTCTGGCTCTCAAGAGACCCAGTACTTC. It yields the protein CASSGSQETQYF.

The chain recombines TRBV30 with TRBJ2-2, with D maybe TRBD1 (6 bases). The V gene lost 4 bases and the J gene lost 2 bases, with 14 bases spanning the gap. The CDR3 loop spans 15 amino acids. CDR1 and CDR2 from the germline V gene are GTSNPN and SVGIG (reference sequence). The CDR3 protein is CAWNFRGPNTGELFF. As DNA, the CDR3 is TGTGCCTGGAACTTCAGGGGCCCTAACACCGGGGAGCTGTTTTTT.

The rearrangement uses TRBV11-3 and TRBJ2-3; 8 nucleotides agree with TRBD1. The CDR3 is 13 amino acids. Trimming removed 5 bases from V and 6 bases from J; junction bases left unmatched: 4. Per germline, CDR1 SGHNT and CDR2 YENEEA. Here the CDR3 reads CASSIRQGDTQYF. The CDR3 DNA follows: TGTGCCAGCAGCATACGACAGGGGGATACGCAGTATTTT.

The CDR3 DNA reads TGTGCCTGGAGTTGGGCAGGCCTCACTGGGGCCAACGTCCTGACTTTC. Protein: CAWSWAGLTGANVLTF. The genes are TRBV30 and TRBJ2-6; no reliable D call. With 2 bases removed from V and 2 bases from J, the gap between germline ends came to 13 bases. Germline CDR1 and CDR2: GTSNPN and SVGIG (reference sequence). The CDR3 contains 16 residues.

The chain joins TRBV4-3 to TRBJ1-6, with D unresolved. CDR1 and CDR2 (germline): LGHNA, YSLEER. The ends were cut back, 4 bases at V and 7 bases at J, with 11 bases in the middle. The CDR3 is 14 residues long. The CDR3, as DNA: TGCGCCAGCAGCCGACAACAGAGAAATTCACCCCTCCACTTT. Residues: CASSRQQRNSPLHF.

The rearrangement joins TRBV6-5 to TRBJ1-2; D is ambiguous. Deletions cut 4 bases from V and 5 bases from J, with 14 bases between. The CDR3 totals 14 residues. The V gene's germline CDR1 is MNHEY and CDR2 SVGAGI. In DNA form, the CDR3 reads TGTGCCAGCAGTTTGGGCGGCGGGTGGTATGGCTACACCTTC. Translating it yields CASSLGGGWYGYTF.

CDR3 loop: CASGAINQPQHF. CDR3 nucleotide sequence: TGTGCCAGCGGGGCGATCAATCAGCCCCAGCATTTT. The chain employs TRBV9 and TRBJ1-5, with D possibly TRBD1 on 5 matching bases. The CDR3 covers 12 residues. Germline loops: CDR1 SGDLS, CDR2 YYNGEE. Trimming removed 7 bases from V and 3 bases from J, with 8 bases in between.

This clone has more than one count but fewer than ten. CDR3 protein: CASKSRRGGTGELFF. As DNA, the CDR3 is TGTGCCAGCAAATCGAGAAGGGGGGGCACCGGGGAGCTGTTTTTT. The genes are TRBV6-6 and TRBJ2-2, with D perhaps TRBD2 (7 bases). Deletions cut 7 bases from V and 4 bases from J, with 16 bases between. The CDR3 totals 15 residues. Germline V gene sequence: CDR1 MNHNY, CDR2 SVGAGI (reference sequence).

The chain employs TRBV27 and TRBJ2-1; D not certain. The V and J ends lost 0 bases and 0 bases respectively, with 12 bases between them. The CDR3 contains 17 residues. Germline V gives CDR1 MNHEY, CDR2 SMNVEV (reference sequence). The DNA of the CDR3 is TGTGCCAGCAGTTTATCACGGGTTTCTAGCTCCTACAATGAGCAGTTCTTC. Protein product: CASSLSRVSSSYNEQFF.

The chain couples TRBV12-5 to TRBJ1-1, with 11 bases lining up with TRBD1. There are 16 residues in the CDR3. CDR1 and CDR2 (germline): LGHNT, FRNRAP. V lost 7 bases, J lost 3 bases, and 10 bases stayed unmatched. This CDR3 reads CASVALGDRGDTEAFF. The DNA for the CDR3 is TGTGCTAGTGTCGCACTAGGGGACAGGGGGGACACTGAAGCTTTCTTT.

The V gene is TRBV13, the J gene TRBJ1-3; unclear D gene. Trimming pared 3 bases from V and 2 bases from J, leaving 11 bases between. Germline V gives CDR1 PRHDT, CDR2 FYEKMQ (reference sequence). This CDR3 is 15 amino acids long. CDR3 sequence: CASSFGSLAGNTIYF. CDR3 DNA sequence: TGTGCCAGCAGCTTCGGGAGCTTGGCTGGAAACACCATATATTTT.

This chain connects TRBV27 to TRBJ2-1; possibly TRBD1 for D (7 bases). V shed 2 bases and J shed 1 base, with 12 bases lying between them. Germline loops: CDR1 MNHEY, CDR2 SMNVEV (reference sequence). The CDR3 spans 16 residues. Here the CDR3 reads CASSLRRGQSYNEQFF. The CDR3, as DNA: TGTGCCAGCAGTTTAAGGAGGGGGCAGTCCTACAATGAGCAGTTCTTC.

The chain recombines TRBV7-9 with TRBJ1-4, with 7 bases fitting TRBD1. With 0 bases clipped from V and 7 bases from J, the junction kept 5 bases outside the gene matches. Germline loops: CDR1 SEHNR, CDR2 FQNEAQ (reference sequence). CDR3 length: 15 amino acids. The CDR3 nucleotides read TGTGCCAGCAGCTTAGCGAGGGGGCGCACTGAAAAACTGTTTTTT. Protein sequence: CASSLARGRTEKLFF.

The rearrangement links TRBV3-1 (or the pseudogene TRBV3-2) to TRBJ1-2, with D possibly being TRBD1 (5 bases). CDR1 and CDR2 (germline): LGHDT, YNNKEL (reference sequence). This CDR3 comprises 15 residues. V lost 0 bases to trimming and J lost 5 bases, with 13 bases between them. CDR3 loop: CASSQDLRQTYGYTF. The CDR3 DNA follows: TGTGCCAGCAGCCAAGACTTACGACAGACATATGGCTACACCTTC.

CDR3 nucleotide sequence: TGCGCCAGCAGCTTGGGGGGACAGTATTACGAGCAGTACTTC. This codes for CASSLGGQYYEQYF. V usage is TRBV5-1 and J usage is TRBJ2-7; the match to TRBD1 covers 7 bases. This CDR3 spans 14 amino acids. The V and J ends lost 0 bases and 4 bases, in that order; junction bases with no gene match: 4. CDR1 is SGHRS and CDR2 is YFSETQ in the germline V gene.

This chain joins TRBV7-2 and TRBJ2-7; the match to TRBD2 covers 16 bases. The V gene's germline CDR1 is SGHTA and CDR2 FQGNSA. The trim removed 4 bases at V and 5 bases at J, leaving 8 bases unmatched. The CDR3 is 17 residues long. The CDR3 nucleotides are TGTGCCAGCAGCTCGACCGGGACTAGCGGGGGGGCCCACGAGCAGTACTTC. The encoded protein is CASSSTGTSGGAHEQYF.

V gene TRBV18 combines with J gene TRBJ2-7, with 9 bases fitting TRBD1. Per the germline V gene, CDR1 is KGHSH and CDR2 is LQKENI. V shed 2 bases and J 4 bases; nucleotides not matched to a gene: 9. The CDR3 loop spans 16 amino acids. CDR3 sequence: CASSPMTGTGNYEQYF. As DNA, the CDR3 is TGTGCCAGCTCACCAATGACCGGGACAGGGAATTACGAGCAGTACTTC.

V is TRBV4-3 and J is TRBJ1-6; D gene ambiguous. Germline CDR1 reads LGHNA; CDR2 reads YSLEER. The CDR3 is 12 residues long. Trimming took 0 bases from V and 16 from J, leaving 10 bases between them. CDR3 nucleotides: TGCGCCAGCAGCCAAGAACGGTCCGCTCTCCACTTT. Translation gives CASSQERSALHF.

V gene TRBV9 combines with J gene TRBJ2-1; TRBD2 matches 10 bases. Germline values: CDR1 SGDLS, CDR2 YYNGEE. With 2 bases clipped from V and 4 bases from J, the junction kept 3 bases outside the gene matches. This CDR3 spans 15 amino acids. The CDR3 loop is CASSVSGGGYNEQFF. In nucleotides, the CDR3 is TGTGCCAGCAGCGTCAGCGGGGGGGGGTACAATGAGCAGTTCTTC.

CDR3 DNA: TGCAGCGTTGAAGTGCAGGGTGGACGGTATGGCTACACCTTC. This sequence encodes CSVEVQGGRYGYTF. This chain joins TRBV29-1 and TRBJ1-2, with D tentatively TRBD1 (5 bases). The CDR3 is 14 amino acids. V was clipped by 1 base and J by 5 bases, with 14 bases between them. Germline CDR1 is SQVTM and CDR2 is ANQGSEA. Complete variable domain (other parts from reference TRBV29-1 and TRBJ1-2): SAVISQKPSRDICQRGTSLTIQCQVDSQVTMMFWYRQQPGQSLTLIATANQGSEATYESGFVIDKFPISRPNLTFSTLTVSNMSPEDSSIYLCSVEVQGGRYGYTFGSGTRLTVV.

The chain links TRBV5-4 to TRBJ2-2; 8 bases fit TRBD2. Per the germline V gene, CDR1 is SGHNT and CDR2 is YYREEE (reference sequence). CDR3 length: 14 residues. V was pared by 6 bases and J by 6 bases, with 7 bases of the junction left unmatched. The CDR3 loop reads CASTTGAGAGELFF. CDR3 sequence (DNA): TGTGCCAGCACCACCGGAGCGGGGGCCGGGGAGCTGTTTTTT.